The 25 T cell receptor beta chains in this list originate from one sample, sequenced in a study of blood T cell repertoires in COVID-19. Only in-frame clones appear in the TCRdb table, and some are missing; sequencing was by immunoSEQ multiplex PCR. There are about 58,000 clones in the sample; around 76% occur only once, and under 5% lies in the top ten. Sequenced material: peripheral blood. These receptors all stem from a human donor in a cohort sampled during active COVID-19.

The rearrangement links TRBV6-5 to TRBJ2-5; D gene unclear. Germline CDR1 and CDR2: MNHEY and SVGAGI. V was shortened by 0 bases and J by 2 bases, with 13 bases between the two germline ends. This CDR3 comprises 16 residues. Written as DNA, the CDR3 is TGTGCCAGCAGTTACTCGAGTCTCTCTAGTCAAGAGACCCAGTACTTC. The encoded protein is CASSYSSLSSQETQYF.

The chain carries TRBV7-9 and TRBJ1-5; D uncertain. This CDR3 contains 12 residues. V lost 5 bases and J lost 8, with 10 bases in between. CDR1 is SEHNR, CDR2 FQNEAQ, per germline (reference sequence). CDR3 DNA sequence: TGTGCCAGCAGCAATCGAGAAAAGCCCCAGCATTTT. Translated, it gives CASSNREKPQHF.

The J gene is TRBJ2-7, the V gene TRBV4-3; 12 nucleotides line up with TRBD2. The CDR3 has 15 residues. With V trimmed by 4 bases and J by 2 bases, 3 bases remained unmatched. Germline values: CDR1 LGHNA, CDR2 YSLEER. The CDR3 reads CASSPSGRATYEQYF. Here the CDR3 DNA reads TGCGCCAGCAGCCCTAGCGGGAGGGCCACCTACGAGCAGTACTTC.

This clone was seen more than once but under ten times. The genes are TRBV5-4 and TRBJ2-7, with 10 bases that match TRBD1. The V and J ends lost 3 bases and 3 bases, in that order; junction bases with no gene match: 3. Germline-derived CDR1 and CDR2 are SGHNT and YYREEE (reference sequence). This CDR3 is built from 14 residues. This CDR3 is CASSSGQGFYEQYF. CDR3 DNA sequence: TGTGCCAGCAGCTCGGGACAGGGGTTCTACGAGCAGTACTTC.

In its sample, this clone was seen many times. Here the CDR3 reads CASSDQEAGSQHF. The CDR3 bases are TGTGCCAGCAGTGACCAGGAAGCTGGGTCCCAGCATTTT. V usage is TRBV2 and J usage is TRBJ1-5; the D is unclear. V lost 3 bases and J 11 bases, leaving 14 bases between the germline ends. The length of the CDR3 is 13 residues. From germline, CDR1 is SNHLY and CDR2 FYNNEI. The entire variable domain, with the rest obtained from reference TRBV2 and TRBJ1-5, is as follows: EPEVTQTPSHQVTQMGQEVILRCVPISNHLYFYWYRQILGQKVEFLVSFYNNEISEKSEIFDDQFSVERPDGSNFTLKIRSTKLEDSAMYFCASSDQEAGSQHFGDGTRLSIL.

The rearrangement joins TRBV6-2 or TRBV6-3 to TRBJ1-2; weak D call: TRBD1 (6 bases). CDR3 length: 13 amino acids. CDR1 MNHEY and CDR2 SVGEGT come from the germline V gene. The V and J ends lost 6 bases and 3 bases respectively, with 11 bases between them. CDR3 nucleotide sequence: TGTGCCAGCAGCCTAAAGGGGGACTATGGCTACACCTTC. Protein sequence: CASSLKGDYGYTF.

The chain combines TRBV13 with TRBJ2-7, with TRBD1 identical over 9 bases. The germline CDR1 and CDR2 sequences are PRHDT and FYEKMQ (reference sequence). The CDR3 is made up of 16 amino acids. V shed 5 bases and J 4 bases; nucleotides not matched to a gene: 12. This CDR3 reads CASSLARQGVFYEQYF. Written as DNA, the CDR3 is TGTGCCAGCAGCCTAGCCCGACAGGGGGTCTTTTACGAGCAGTACTTC.

The V and J genes are TRBV11-2 and TRBJ2-7; maybe TRBD2 (6 bases). This CDR3 has 15 residues. Between the trimmed V and J ends, which lost 8 bases and 0 bases, there was a span of 17 bases. CDR1 is SGHAT and CDR2 is FQNNGV in the germline V gene. As DNA, the CDR3 is TGTGCCAGCTCCATAACGGGACTGAACTCCTACGAGCAGTACTTC. Translation gives CASSITGLNSYEQYF.

V gene TRBV28 combines with J gene TRBJ1-2, with D unclear. V was cut by 2 bases and J by 2 bases, with 15 bases left in between. The CDR3 is 16 amino acids. CDR1 is MDHEN and CDR2 is SYDVKM in the germline V gene. As DNA, the CDR3 is TGTGCCAGCAGTTTAGCATCTAGAGGTGAAAACTATGGCTACACCTTC. Its protein product is CASSLASRGENYGYTF.

CDR3 region: CASSEGQGVNQPQHF. In DNA, the CDR3 is TGCGCCAGCAGCGAGGGACAGGGGGTCAATCAGCCCCAGCATTTT. The chain is built from TRBV5-1 and TRBJ1-5, with 11 bases fitting TRBD1. V lost 4 bases and J lost 3; bases outside the gene matches: 3. This CDR3 comprises 15 residues. Germline V gene sequence: CDR1 SGHRS, CDR2 YFSETQ. The variable domain in full, with the rest retrieved from reference TRBV5-1 and TRBJ1-5, is KAGVTQTPRYLIKTRGQQVTLSCSPISGHRSVSWYQQTPGQGLQFLFEYFSETQRNKGNFPGRFSGRQFSNSRSEMNVSTLELGDSALYLCASSEGQGVNQPQHFGDGTRLSIL.

The rearrangement uses TRBV30 and TRBJ1-2; maybe TRBD1 (5 bases). The germline gives CDR1 GTSNPN, CDR2 SVGIG (reference sequence). This CDR3 is built from 14 residues. Trimming pared 3 bases from V and 0 bases from J, leaving 11 bases between. CDR3 residues: CAWRGHETNYGYTF. CDR3 coding DNA: TGTGCCTGGAGAGGACACGAGACTAACTATGGCTACACCTTC.

This clone occurred once. This chain links TRBV2 with TRBJ1-3; D uncertain. CDR3 size: 13 residues. With 3 bases removed from V and 4 bases from J, the gap between germline ends came to 7 bases. CDR1 SNHLY and CDR2 FYNNEI come from the germline V gene. The DNA of the CDR3 is TGTGCCAGCAGTGATACATGGGGAAACACCATATATTTT. It codes for CASSDTWGNTIYF.

This clone has a single count. The rearrangement links TRBV4-1 to TRBJ2-7; possible D gene TRBD2, 5 bases. The germline V gene has CDR1 MGHRA and CDR2 YSYEKL. V was trimmed by 4 bases and J by 1 base, leaving 20 bases between them. There are 17 residues in the CDR3. The CDR3 loop is CASSRVKGAIPSYEQYF. The DNA of the CDR3 is TGCGCCAGCAGCCGGGTCAAGGGAGCAATACCATCCTACGAGCAGTACTTC.

This clone showed up just a few times. The J gene is TRBJ1-5, the V gene TRBV6-2 or TRBV6-3, with D perhaps matching TRBD1 (5 bases). There are 16 residues in the CDR3. Germline CDR1 reads MNHEY; CDR2 reads SVGEGT. V was clipped by 2 bases and J by 1 base, with 12 bases between them. The CDR3 spells CASSYGPGLSNQPQHF. Written as DNA, the CDR3 is TGTGCCAGCAGTTACGGGCCAGGGCTCAGCAATCAGCCCCAGCATTTT.

This sequence joins TRBV19 and TRBJ1-2; D might be TRBD1 (5 bases). Germline V gene data show CDR1 as LNHDA and CDR2 as SQIVND (reference sequence). Trimming took off 5 bases at V and 3 bases at J, with 22 bases between the two ends. The CDR3 has 17 residues. The CDR3 loop is CASSLPTGFGFYYGYTF. CDR3 nucleotide sequence: TGTGCCAGTAGTCTACCAACAGGTTTCGGGTTTTACTATGGCTACACCTTC.

This chain links TRBV30 with TRBJ2-7; a possible D gene is TRBD1 (5 bases). This CDR3 spans 11 amino acids. Germline CDR1 reads GTSNPN; CDR2 reads SVGIG (reference sequence). Deletions cut 8 bases from V and 6 bases from J, with 14 bases between. The CDR3 DNA follows: TGTGCCGGGGCCAGACAGAGCGAGCAGTACTTC. Its protein is CAGARQSEQYF.

The V call is TRBV15, the J call TRBJ2-7, with D unresolved. Between the trimmed V and J ends, which lost 0 bases and 2 bases, there was a span of 11 bases. The CDR3 runs 15 residues. Germline loops: CDR1 LNHNV, CDR2 YYDKDF (reference sequence). This CDR3 is CATSRDPPFTYEQYF. The CDR3 DNA sequence: TGTGCCACCAGCAGAGATCCCCCCTTTACCTACGAGCAGTACTTC.

V is TRBV6-5 and J is TRBJ1-2; the match to TRBD1 covers 10 bases. The length of the CDR3 is 15 residues. J gave up 5 bases and V 6 bases, and 9 bases lay outside the gene matches. Germline lookup yields CDR1 MNHEY and CDR2 SVGAGI. The CDR3 DNA follows: TGTGCCAGCAGAAGGGACAGGGGATTTTCTTATGGCTACACCTTC. It codes for CASRRDRGFSYGYTF.

This clone was found many times. The chain links TRBV5-6 to TRBJ2-7; tentatively, D is TRBD1 (6 bases). V was trimmed by 4 bases and J by 2 bases, leaving 16 bases between them. The germline gives CDR1 SGHDT, CDR2 YYEEEE. This CDR3 spans 15 amino acids. The CDR3 nucleotides are TGTGCCAGCAGCCCGACAGGCCTCGAAACCTACGAGCAGTACTTC. Encoded protein: CASSPTGLETYEQYF.

With regard to this clone: In this CDR3 the conserved last residue, phenylalanine or tryptophan, is missing, so a read error is likely. The DNA is left out, because the CDR3 cannot be placed on it with certainty; the CDR3 is given as TCRdb lists it. The CDR3 is CTSSPARQDQI. V is TRBV1 and J is TRBJ1-4; the D call in the table, TRBD1, was not verified against the DNA. TRBV1 constitutes a pseudogene. From its first to its last residue, the CDR3 has 11 amino acids.

The count of this clone is one. V is TRBV5-1 and J is TRBJ1-6, with 9 nucleotides matching TRBD1. The germline gives CDR1 SGHRS, CDR2 YFSETQ. The CDR3 is 14 amino acids. With V trimmed by 4 bases and J by 10 bases, 6 bases remained unmatched. CDR3 in amino acids: CASSTGQGNSPLHF. The CDR3 nucleotides are TGCGCCAGCAGCACGGGACAGGGCAACTCACCCCTCCACTTT.

The chain carries TRBV6-2 or TRBV6-3 and TRBJ2-7; no clear D gene. CDR3 length: 13 residues. Between the trimmed V and J ends, which lost 2 bases and 4 bases, there was a span of 9 bases. In germline, CDR1 is MNHEY, CDR2 SVGEGT. DNA of the CDR3: TGTGCCAGCAGTTACCCCGAACTATACGAGCAGTACTTC. It yields the protein CASSYPELYEQYF.

Only one count was recorded for this clone. The chain joins TRBV7-3 to TRBJ2-1; 11 bases match TRBD2. The ends lost 5 bases at V and 12 bases at J; junction bases unmatched: 12. The germline CDR1 and CDR2 sequences are SGHTA and FQGTGA. CDR3 length: 15 residues. The CDR3 coding sequence is TGTGCCAGCAGCCCGACTAGCGGGGCCAATGTGGCGCAGTTCTTC. It yields the protein CASSPTSGANVAQFF.

This sequence joins TRBV6-2 or TRBV6-3 and TRBJ1-6, with D unclear. In germline, CDR1 is MNHEY, CDR2 SVGEGT. CDR3 length: 16 amino acids. Trimming cost V 5 bases and J 8 bases, with 19 bases left between them. The CDR3, as DNA: TGTGCCAGCAGTAACGAGGTTTTCAGCGTTTATTCACCCCTCCACTTT. Protein: CASSNEVFSVYSPLHF.

The chain is built from TRBV19 and TRBJ2-2; D is ambiguous. Trimming removed 0 bases from V and 9 bases from J, with 5 bases in between. The CDR3 has 12 residues. From germline, CDR1 is LNHDA and CDR2 SQIVND (reference sequence). CDR3 residues: CASSIENWELFF. The CDR3 coding sequence is TGTGCCAGTAGTATAGAAAACTGGGAGCTGTTTTTT.